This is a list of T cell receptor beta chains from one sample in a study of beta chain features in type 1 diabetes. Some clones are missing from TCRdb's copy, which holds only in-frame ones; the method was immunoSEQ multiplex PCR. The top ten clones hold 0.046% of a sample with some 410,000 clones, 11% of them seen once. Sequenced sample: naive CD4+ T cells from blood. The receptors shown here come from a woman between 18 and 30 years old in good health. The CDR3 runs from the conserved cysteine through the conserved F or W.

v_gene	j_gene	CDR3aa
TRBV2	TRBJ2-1	CASSRDRGYNEQFF
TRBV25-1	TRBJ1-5	CASSADGSSNQPQHF
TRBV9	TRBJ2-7	CASSSHGEGPHEQYF
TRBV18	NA	CASSPGTGLAGGHSSYEQYF
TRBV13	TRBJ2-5	CASSLAGTQYF
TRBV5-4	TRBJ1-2	CASRPTGVVGYTF
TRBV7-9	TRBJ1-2	CASSPRWGKANYGYTF
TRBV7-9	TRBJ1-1	CASSLVNTGNTEAFF
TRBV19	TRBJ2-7	CASSREGAYEQYF
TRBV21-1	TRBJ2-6	CASSIGTGSSGANVLTF
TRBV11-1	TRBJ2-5	CASSFQGARETQYF
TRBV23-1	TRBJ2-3	CASSPSSPPFEDTQYF
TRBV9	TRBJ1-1	CASSVIMENTEAFF
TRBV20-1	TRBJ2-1	CSANRGGEQFF
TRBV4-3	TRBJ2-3	CASSQLRGGVDTQYF
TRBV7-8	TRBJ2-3	CASSRGGAGTDTQYF
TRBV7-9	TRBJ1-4	CASSSRGDNEKLFF
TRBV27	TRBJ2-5	CASSLLGEETQYF
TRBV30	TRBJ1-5	CAWSVRRRTNQPQHF
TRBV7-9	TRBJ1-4	CASSPDFGEKLFF
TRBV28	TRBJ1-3	CASSGGQTWNTIYF